This T cell receptor (beta chain) was sequenced during a study of identical twins (dated by TCRdb to between 2015 and 2016). About the full investigation: The study deep-sequenced TCR alpha and beta repertoires from monozygotic twins, unrelated adults of various ages and cord blood to test whether fetal clonotypes persist. To rule out contamination, replicate twin experiments were performed at different times with different library preparation protocols. What the authors observed across the whole study: Zero-insertion analyses could be partly confounded by invariant T cells such as MAIT and iNKT, although diverse VJ usage argued against such confounding for most clonotypes. Abundant cord blood beta clonotypes carried fewer insertions; young adult naive repertoires showed a weaker similar trend, while memory repertoires showed none. In monozygotic twins, out-of-frame TCR alpha sharing was systematically underestimated by recombination models, although the models agreed with sharing between unrelated individuals. Compared with coincidental sharing between unrelated individuals, out-of-frame TCR alpha sequences shared between twins had an excess of sequences with low generation probability. In beta out-of-frame sequences, excess twin sharing was weaker, because having fewer shared sequences lowered the signal-to-noise ratio. Because the same donors could not be followed over many years, conclusions were based on cross-sectional statistical analysis.

Library prep was done by 5' RACE. Sequencing instrument: Illumina HiSeq 2000. Template switching added a universal primer binding site, and the final cDNA carried a unique molecular identifier that allowed TCR cDNA molecules to be counted accurately. First-strand cDNA for TCR alpha and beta chains was synthesized from specific primers in the conserved constant-segment region. To control for contamination, every cDNA library was double barcoded, receiving both a SMART-Mk sample barcode and Illumina barcodes. TruSeq adapter sequences, together with Illumina sample barcodes, were added in two successive PCR steps. The Illumina HiSeq platform was used with custom primers to sequence TCR alpha and beta cDNA libraries. As for how the authors treated the data: Unique molecular identifiers were extracted from raw reads with MiGEC, and CDR3 positions were determined with MiXCR. Recombination models were inferred per individual with the repgenHMM and IGoR tools using an EM algorithm. The tcR package in R was used for shared clonotype analysis, with sharing normalized by the product of cloneset sizes. To study raw recombination free of thymic and clonal selection effects, out-of-frame nonproductive sequences were analyzed. TCRdb reworked the public reads: Q25 trimming with fastp, MiXCR clone assembly, productive beta chains retained. Each CDR3 protein gets just one entry, which takes the most common genes and DNA from the rows behind it. TCRdb, not the authors, supplied the V and J calls. The sample has about 920,000 distinct CDR3 sequences on record, over 9% of them singletons. Around 1.5% of the sample is held by the ten biggest clonotypes.

All donors were healthy Caucasians. Three pairs of female monozygotic twins, all aged roughly 18 to 29 years, made up the twin cohort. RNA for TCR libraries was isolated from peripheral blood mononuclear cells. Details on this clonotype: Its binding antigen is unknown. Qualities for individual bases were not recorded, and no much larger clone is one base off.

Looking up the germline V gene yields CDR1 MDHEN and CDR2 SYDVKM. V and J are truncated by 7 bases and 0 bases respectively, leaving an intervening sequence of 6 bases. The CDR3 runs 12 amino acids, cysteine and phenylalanine included. Of all the DNA, just the CDR3 is kept, 36 bases in frame from base 1. In addition, the sample was reused for a study of yellow fever vaccine responses in identical twins. As that second paper reports: According to the authors, the vaccine-induced T cell response in identical twins seemed to be partly convergent and partly specific to each individual. Focusing on identical twins, the study followed the T cell clones that responded to the vaccine, and did so with precision.

The rearrangement combines TRBV28 with TRBJ1-1, with the D gene not confidently named. The sequence came from a woman aged 18 to 35 in good health. Material: PBMCs. Here is the DNA: TGTGCCAGCACCCAGGTGAACACTGAAGCTTTCTTT. It specifies CASTQVNTEAFF.